The 25 T cell receptor beta chains listed next were all sequenced from one sample in a study of CXCR3-negative and CXCR3-positive naive CD8 T cells. Study findings and constraints: TRB CDR3s were more hydrophobic in CXCR3-positive than in CXCR3-negative naive cells.

Their specific antigens are unknown. The method, 5' RACE with UMI labels, was used to prepare the TRB cDNA libraries. TCRdb reanalyzed the 5' RACE reads, giving one entry per CDR3 protein sequence and no DNA. The repertoire shows about 150,000 distinct CDR3 sequences; the top ten hold under 0.5%. Sample: naive CXCR3+ CD8+ T cells from blood. This sample's subset: CD45RO-CCR7+CD27+CD95- naive CD8+ T cells expressing CXCR3 (TNR3+). All receptors derive from a human donor in good health. Some clones in this sample may be carry-over from other donors' samples.

This rearrangement joins TRBV11-2 to TRBJ2-7; TCRdb's assignment of TRBD1 cannot be checked, as there is no DNA. This CDR3 comprises 12 residues. The germline V gene encodes CDR1 SGHAT and CDR2 FQNNGV. The CDR3 spells CASWDRVHEQYF.

V gene TRBV7-9 combines with J gene TRBJ1-1; as DNA is missing, the TRBD1 call by TCRdb cannot be tested. Germline V gene sequence: CDR1 SEHNR, CDR2 FQNEAQ (reference sequence). The CDR3 runs to 15 residues. The CDR3 protein is CASSLGTGGASEAFF.

This sequence joins TRBV5-5 and TRBJ1-1. Germline V gives CDR1 SGHKS, CDR2 YYEKEE (reference sequence). The CDR3 sequence is 19 residues long. The CDR3 sequence is CASSLVVRPHPLMNTEAFF.

The V and J genes are TRBV9 and TRBJ2-7. The CDR3 covers 14 residues. Germline CDR1 and CDR2: SGDLS and YYNGEE. This CDR3 is CASSVAGSAYEQYF.

The rearrangement links TRBV11-2 to TRBJ2-1; TCRdb's D call, TRBD2, is unchecked because there is no DNA. Germline CDR1 is SGHAT and CDR2 is FQNNGV. The CDR3 runs 16 residues. The CDR3: CASSLLLAGPYNEQFF.

The V gene is TRBV27, the J gene TRBJ2-2. The germline CDR1 and CDR2 sequences are MNHEY and SMNVEV (reference sequence). This CDR3 is 14 amino acids long. The CDR3 reads CASSLRNNLGELFF.

This chain links TRBV5-4 with TRBJ2-1. This CDR3 is built from 14 residues. The V gene's germline CDR1 is SGHNT and CDR2 YYREEE (reference sequence). The CDR3 spells CASSLSNSLDEQFF.

V gene TRBV29-1 combines with J gene TRBJ2-3; TCRdb's D gene call, TRBD1, goes unchecked for lack of DNA. Germline CDR1 and CDR2: SQVTM and ANQGSEA. This CDR3 comprises 14 residues. The CDR3 region is CSVVRQGAGDTQYF.

The chain couples TRBV20-1 to TRBJ2-5; as DNA is missing, the TRBD2 call by TCRdb cannot be tested. Germline values: CDR1 DFQATT, CDR2 SNEGSKA (reference sequence). This CDR3 contains 14 residues. CDR3 loop: CSARDLRGQETQYF.

This chain connects TRBV19 to TRBJ2-7. The CDR3 length is 13 residues. CDR1 is LNHDA, CDR2 SQIVND, per germline (reference sequence). This chain's CDR3 is CASSITGTYEQYF.

The chain combines TRBV6-2 or TRBV6-3 with TRBJ2-7; checking the TCRdb D call of TRBD2 is not possible without DNA. Germline lookup yields CDR1 MNHEY and CDR2 SVGEGT. CDR3 length: 15 residues. The CDR3 reads CASSYQASGDYEQYF.

CDR3 protein: CATSRALNEQFF. The V gene is TRBV15, the J gene TRBJ2-1. The germline V gene encodes CDR1 LNHNV and CDR2 YYDKDF (reference sequence). The CDR3 contains 12 residues.

This sequence joins TRBV5-1 and TRBJ2-1; TCRdb names TRBD1, which stays unverified in the absence of DNA. This CDR3 is 16 amino acids long. Germline CDR1 is SGHRS and CDR2 is YFSETQ. The CDR3: CASSFYRDRVSDEQFF.

The genes are TRBV6-5 and TRBJ2-1; TCRdb outputs TRBD1, but without DNA this stays unchecked. The CDR3 sequence is 15 residues long. Germline values: CDR1 MNHEY, CDR2 SVGAGI. The CDR3 region is CASYSTGGINNEQFF.

This sequence joins TRBV28 and TRBJ2-5; the TRBD1 assignment by TCRdb is unverifiable without DNA. This CDR3 contains 15 residues. Germline V CDR1 and CDR2: MDHEN, SYDVKM. CDR3 region: CASSRTGDWRRTQYF. The whole variable domain, remainder taken from reference TRBV28 and TRBJ2-5, is DVKVTQSSRYLVKRTGEKVFLECVQDMDHENMFWYRQDPGLGLRLIYFSYDVKMKEKGDIPEGYSVSREKKERFSLILESASTNQTSMYLCASSRTGDWRRTQYFGPGTRLLVL.

CDR3 sequence: CSARASRVTEAFF. The chain has TRBV20-1 and TRBJ1-1. Germline V gives CDR1 DFQATT, CDR2 SNEGSKA (reference sequence). The length of the CDR3 is 13 residues.

The chain is built from TRBV28 and TRBJ2-7; TCRdb names TRBD1, which stays unverified in the absence of DNA. This CDR3 region has 16 residues. Germline values: CDR1 MDHEN, CDR2 SYDVKM. CDR3 in amino acids: CASSPRAIPVSYEQYF.

The rearrangement links TRBV5-1 to TRBJ2-1; TCRdb proposes TRBD1, but this gene call is untestable without DNA. Germline V gene sequence: CDR1 SGHRS, CDR2 YFSETQ. The CDR3 covers 16 residues. CDR3 sequence reads: CASSHNTPSGGNEQFF.

The chain employs TRBV29-1 and TRBJ1-1; TCRdb selects TRBD1, and the lack of DNA leaves this call unchecked. Germline V gene lookup returns CDR1 SQVTM and CDR2 ANQGSEA. The length of the CDR3 is 14 residues. CDR3 in amino acids: CSVGPGGTNTEAFF.

The rearrangement links TRBV5-1 to TRBJ2-3. Germline CDR1 and CDR2: SGHRS and YFSETQ. There are 14 residues in the CDR3. The CDR3 sequence is CASSSWLLGDTQYF.

This chain joins TRBV7-9 and TRBJ2-1; TCRdb's D call of TRBD1 is untestable without DNA. This CDR3 contains 14 residues. The V gene's germline CDR1 is SEHNR and CDR2 FQNEAQ (reference sequence). The CDR3 is CASSYPGQGREQFF.

The V gene is TRBV4-1, the J gene TRBJ2-2; TCRdb picks TRBD2, but there is no DNA to check that call. The CDR3 runs to 15 residues. From germline, CDR1 is MGHRA and CDR2 YSYEKL. CDR3 sequence reads: CASSPTSPNTGELFF.

The chain combines TRBV7-6 with TRBJ2-7. Germline assignment: CDR1 SGHVS and CDR2 FNYEAQ. The CDR3 length is 13 residues. CDR3 in amino acids: CASSLAPYYEQYF. The entire variable domain, with the rest obtained from reference TRBV7-6 and TRBJ2-7, is as follows: GAGVSQSPRYKVTKRGQDVALRCDPISGHVSLYWYRQALGQGPEFLTYFNYEAQQDKSGLPNDRFSAERPEGSISTLTIQRTEQRDSAMYRCASSLAPYYEQYFGPGTRLTVT.

The rearrangement links TRBV25-1 to TRBJ2-2; TCRdb's assignment of TRBD1 cannot be checked, as there is no DNA. Germline V lookup: CDR1 MGHDK, CDR2 SYGVNS. This CDR3 comprises 15 residues. The CDR3 spells CASSYGGRNTGELFF.

The J gene is TRBJ2-5, the V gene TRBV5-1. The CDR3 runs to 14 residues. Germline-derived CDR1 and CDR2 are SGHRS and YFSETQ. CDR3 protein: CASSLDVNQETQYF.